The 17 T cell receptor beta chains below come from one sample, sequenced in a study of T-cell memory formation after mild COVID-19. TCRdb reprocessed the 5' RACE reads via MiXCR and lists one record per CDR3 protein. The table records over 150,000 distinct CDR3 sequences, 20% to 25% of them present only once. The sequencing sample was made of PBMCs or a T cell subset sorted from them (not recorded which). Every receptor here comes from an adult woman who had mild COVID-19 (a few samples of this study predate the infection). Cell type and time point are not known.

This clonotype was seen more than once but under ten times. The chain combines TRBV7-9 with TRBJ1-2; D is unresolved. Germline V CDR1 and CDR2: SEHNR, FQNEAQ (reference sequence). This CDR3 is built from 13 residues. V was trimmed by 5 bases and J by 2 bases, leaving 9 bases between them. Here the CDR3 reads CASSDWENYGYTF. DNA of the CDR3: TGTGCCAGCAGCGACTGGGAGAACTATGGCTACACCTTC.

There are a few counts of this clonotype. The gene calls are TRBV7-6 and TRBJ2-7; D is ambiguous. V lost 8 bases, J lost 3 bases, and 5 bases lay in between. This CDR3 contains 10 residues. Germline values: CDR1 SGHVS, CDR2 FNYEAQ. The CDR3 DNA is TGTGCCAGCGTATGCTACGAGCAGTACTTC. Residues: CASVCYEQYF.

This clonotype was seen only a few times. The J gene is TRBJ1-2, the V gene TRBV9; no definite D call. This CDR3 comprises 14 residues. The ends were cut back, 3 bases at V and 3 bases at J, with 12 bases in the middle. Germline assignment: CDR1 SGDLS and CDR2 YYNGEE. The CDR3, as DNA: TGTGCCAGCAGCGCGGGAGGGCGGCACTATGGCTACACCTTC. Amino acid sequence: CASSAGGRHYGYTF.

This clonotype was counted only a few times. The chain carries TRBV29-1 and TRBJ2-7, with 12 bases lining up with TRBD2. Germline CDR1 reads SQVTM; CDR2 reads ANQGSEA. Trimming removed 8 bases from V and 7 bases from J; junction bases left unmatched: 6. The CDR3 spans 12 residues. DNA of the CDR3: TGCAGCTCACTAGCGGGAGGTGGTGAGCAGTACTTC. It is translated as CSSLAGGGEQYF.

The rearrangement uses TRBV19 and TRBJ2-7; unclear D gene. This CDR3 contains 16 residues. The V gene's germline CDR1 is LNHDA and CDR2 SQIVND (reference sequence). The V and J ends lost 2 bases and 6 bases respectively, with 20 bases between them. The CDR3 reads CASSIMGFETGIEQYF. The DNA of the CDR3 is TGTGCCAGTAGTATAATGGGGTTCGAGACCGGTATCGAGCAGTACTTC.

J is TRBJ2-3 and V is TRBV4-3; D is perhaps TRBD2 (6 bases). The CDR3 contains 16 residues. Germline V gene data show CDR1 as LGHNA and CDR2 as YSLEER. Trimming removed 4 bases from V and 4 bases from J, with 18 bases in between. CDR3 protein: CASSRGGEGAADTQYF. The CDR3 DNA sequence: TGCGCCAGCAGCCGGGGAGGTGAAGGGGCGGCAGATACGCAGTATTTT.

This chain uses TRBV29-1 with TRBJ2-1; TRBD2 agrees at 13 bases. Losses at the gene ends were 7 bases for V and 7 bases for J; bases not matched to a gene: 4. Per the germline V gene, CDR1 is SQVTM and CDR2 is ANQGSEA. The CDR3 has 13 amino acids. CDR3 amino acids: CSARTSGRNEQFF. CDR3 DNA: TGCAGCGCCCGGACTAGCGGGAGAAATGAGCAGTTCTTC.

The CDR3 sequence is CSAPWGDAEAFF. The CDR3 bases are TGCAGTGCTCCCTGGGGGGATGCTGAAGCTTTCTTT. The gene calls are TRBV20-1 and TRBJ1-1; maybe TRBD1 (5 bases). This CDR3 has 12 amino acids. CDR1 and CDR2 (germline): DFQATT, SNEGSKA (reference sequence). V gave up 5 bases and J gave up 6 bases, with 13 bases separating them.

This chain connects TRBV3-1 to TRBJ1-4; maybe TRBD1 (5 bases). The CDR3 is made up of 15 amino acids. The V end lost 7 bases, the J end lost 4 bases, and 16 bases lay between the germline ends. From germline, CDR1 is LGHDT and CDR2 YNNKEL (reference sequence). DNA for the CDR3: TGTGCCAGCACCCTAAGTGGGGGGATTAATGAAAAACTGTTTTTT. It specifies CASTLSGGINEKLFF. Full variable domain (missing parts from reference TRBV3-1 and TRBJ1-4): DTAVSQTPKYLVTQMGNDKSIKCEQNLGHDTMYWYKQDSKKFLKIMFSYNNKELIINETVPNRFSPKSPDKAHLNLHINSLELGDSAVYFCASTLSGGINEKLFFGSGTQLSVL.

This clonotype has only a few counts. The V call is TRBV7-2, the J call TRBJ1-6; D is ambiguous. Germline CDR1 reads SGHTA; CDR2 reads FQGNSA. V was pared by 1 base and J by 0 bases, with 10 bases between. The CDR3 contains 17 residues. The DNA for the CDR3 is TGTGCCAGCAGCTTAGTAGGCAGCGACTCCTATAATTCACCCCTCCACTTT. Translated, it gives CASSLVGSDSYNSPLHF.

The chain carries TRBV15 and TRBJ1-6; a weak D match, TRBD1 (5 bases). Germline CDR1 and CDR2: LNHNV and YYDKDF (reference sequence). CDR3 length: 12 amino acids. Trimming removed 3 bases at V and 10 bases at J, with 7 bases between. In DNA form, the CDR3 reads TGTGCCACCAGCAGCCGACAGTCACCCCTCCACTTT. This encodes CATSSRQSPLHF.

This clonotype was picked up a small number of times. This chain uses TRBV18 with TRBJ1-1; TRBD1 matches 7 bases. CDR1 is KGHSH, CDR2 LQKENI, per germline. The CDR3 consists of 15 residues. V shed 5 bases, J shed 6 bases, and the junction held 12 bases outside the gene matches. The CDR3: CASSSETGLFSEAFF. Here the CDR3 DNA reads TGTGCCAGCTCAAGCGAGACAGGGCTCTTTTCTGAAGCTTTCTTT.

This chain uses TRBV19 with TRBJ1-2, with 7 bases identical to TRBD1. V dropped 0 bases and J dropped 5; count of bases not matched to a gene: 6. The CDR3 runs to 15 residues. CDR1 LNHDA and CDR2 SQIVND come from the germline V gene (reference sequence). The DNA of the CDR3 is TGTGCCAGTAGTATAGATGGGGGACAGTTATATGGCTACACCTTC. Translating gives CASSIDGGQLYGYTF.

This clonotype was observed at least ten times. The chain uses TRBV27 and TRBJ1-4; D unclear. V lost 6 bases to trimming and J lost 10 bases, with 12 bases between them. The CDR3 is 12 amino acids. Germline loops: CDR1 MNHEY, CDR2 SMNVEV (reference sequence). The CDR3 spells CASSQTSGKLFF. The CDR3 DNA sequence: TGTGCCAGCAGCCAAACCAGTGGAAAACTGTTTTTT.

Only a few counts were recorded for this clonotype. This rearrangement joins TRBV15 to TRBJ2-2; TRBD2 agrees at 7 bases. V was clipped by 0 bases and J by 1 base; unmatched bases: 2. Germline lookup yields CDR1 LNHNV and CDR2 YYDKDF (reference sequence). This CDR3 region has 16 residues. CDR3 amino acids: CATSRERGWNTGELFF. The CDR3 DNA sequence: TGTGCCACCAGCAGAGAGCGGGGGTGGAACACCGGGGAGCTGTTTTTT.

The chain joins TRBV9 to TRBJ2-3, with TRBD2 identical over 7 bases. With 0 bases clipped from V and 2 bases from J, the junction kept 12 bases outside the gene matches. Germline lookup yields CDR1 SGDLS and CDR2 YYNGEE. The length of the CDR3 is 18 residues. CDR3 DNA sequence: TGTGCCAGCAGCGTAGAGGTCGGGGGAGGGTGGGACACAGATACGCAGTATTTT. This gives the protein CASSVEVGGGWDTDTQYF.

To note about this clonotype: No conserved phenylalanine or tryptophan ends this CDR3, so it is likely a read error. V usage is TRBV5-6 and J usage is TRBJ2-5; TRBD1 matches at 9 bases. The CDR3 runs to 16 residues. The junction had 14 bases not matched to a gene; V was cut back by 6 bases and J by 5 bases. Germline values: CDR1 SGHDT, CDR2 YYEEEE. Here the CDR3 reads CASNGGTGRGGETQYL. The CDR3 nucleotides are TGTGCCAGCAACGGGGGGACAGGGAGGGGCGGTGAGACCCAGTACTTA.